The rows below give T cell receptor beta chains drawn from one sample of a study of T cell repertoires in cytomegalovirus infection. In TCRdb, the reads were re-called with MiXCR into one record per CDR3 protein. The sample lists about 110,000 distinct CDR3 sequences, over 40% occurring once. Their antigen targets remain unknown. The sequencing used CD8+ T cells from cultured PBMCs, collected from culture after CMV antigen stimulation. Receptors were obtained from a human donor in good health (CMV status not recorded). Some clones in this sample may be carry-over from other donors' samples. Each CDR3 is given with its conserved first and last residue. Each record gives: J gene, V gene, clone size, D gene, CDR3 protein, CDR3 DNA. The D gene is left open where the match is weak. Clone size appears in some rows only: once, few, many, or a class for an expanded clone.

TRBJ2-7 TRBV5-6 few - CASSWTNRAYEQYF TGTGCCAGCAGCTGGACCAATCGGGCCTACGAGCAGTACTTC
TRBJ2-1 TRBV7-6 - - CASSPSWANSYNEQFF TGTGCCAGCAGCCCCTCGTGGGCCAACTCCTACAATGAGCAGTTCTTC
TRBJ1-4 TRBV7-6 - - CASRGGNEKLFF TGTGCCAGCAGAGGGGGTAATGAAAAACTGTTTTTT
TRBJ2-3 TRBV27 - - CASKMKGAWGADTQYF TGTGCCAGCAAAATGAAGGGGGCCTGGGGGGCAGATACGCAGTATTTT
TRBJ2-5 TRBV12-3/TRBV12-4 few - CASSRDFIQETQYF TGTGCCAGCAGTCGGGACTTTATACAAGAGACCCAGTACTTC
TRBJ2-1 TRBV5-1 - - CASRPGFSYNEQFF TGCGCCAGCAGACCCGGCTTCTCCTACAATGAGCAGTTCTTC
TRBJ2-7 TRBV6-2/TRBV6-3 - TRBD1 CASSYSRTGVSYEQYF TGTGCCAGCAGTTACTCAAGGACAGGGGTCTCCTACGAGCAGTACTTC
TRBJ1-5 TRBV12-3/TRBV12-4 - - CASSPTWGQPQHF TGTGCCAGCAGTCCGACCTGGGGCCAGCCCCAGCATTTT
TRBJ1-1 TRBV7-4 - TRBD1 CASSLTPDGDSEAFF TGTGCCAGCAGCTTAACGCCGGACGGGGACAGTGAAGCTTTCTTT
TRBJ1-1 TRBV7-9 many - CASSLIASEAFF TGTGCCAGCAGCTTAATAGCCTCTGAAGCTTTCTTT
TRBJ1-2 TRBV25-1 - - CASSQAGRYYGYTF TGTGCCAGCAGTCAAGCTGGCCGCTACTATGGCTACACCTTC
TRBJ2-7 TRBV4-1 few - CASSQLQVSSYEQYF TGCGCCAGCAGCCAACTACAGGTTAGCTCCTACGAGCAGTACTTC
TRBJ1-1 TRBV12-3/TRBV12-4 many - CASSLDPPGLSVAEAFF TGTGCCAGCAGTTTAGATCCTCCCGGGTTGTCGGTAGCTGAAGCTTTCTTT
TRBJ2-1 TRBV5-1 few TRBD2 CASSFGRGVNEQFF TGCGCCAGCAGCTTTGGGCGGGGGGTCAATGAGCAGTTCTTC
TRBJ1-2 TRBV5-4 many - CASSPGLQVNYGYTF TGTGCCAGCAGCCCGGGCCTACAGGTCAACTATGGCTACACCTTC
TRBJ2-3 TRBV5-6 few TRBD1 CASSSGPGTGATLATDTQYF TGTGCCAGCAGCTCAGGACCCGGGACAGGGGCTACCCTGGCCACAGATACGCAGTATTTT
TRBJ2-3 TRBV5-3 - - CASGPVPDTQYF TGTGCCAGCGGTCCGGTCCCAGATACGCAGTATTTT
TRBJ2-1 TRBV11-3 few TRBD2 CASSLGFGGAYNEQFF TGTGCCAGCAGCTTAGGTTTCGGGGGGGCCTACAATGAGCAGTTCTTC
TRBJ2-7 TRBV6-2/TRBV6-3 - - CASSPTKSYEQYF TGTGCCAGCAGTCCGACGAAGTCCTACGAGCAGTACTTC
TRBJ2-5 TRBV20-1 - TRBD2 CSARDYLQETQYF TGCAGTGCGAGGGACTACCTCCAAGAGACCCAGTACTTC
TRBJ2-7 TRBV6-2/TRBV6-3 - - CASSYEGGEQYF TGTGCCAGCAGTTACGAGGGTGGCGAGCAGTACTTC
TRBJ2-1 TRBV12-3/TRBV12-4 many TRBD2 CASSLGRLAGDEQFF TGTGCCAGCAGTTTAGGTCGCCTAGCGGGGGATGAGCAGTTCTTC
TRBJ2-5 TRBV27 - TRBD1 CASSLSGTGETQYF TGTGCCAGCAGTTTATCTGGGACAGGGGAGACCCAGTACTTC
TRBJ2-7 TRBV11-3 many TRBD1 CASSPGQGISYEQYF TGTGCCAGCAGCCCGGGACAGGGGATCTCCTACGAGCAGTACTTC
TRBJ2-2 TRBV29-1 - TRBD2 CSVAPRGDGTGELFF TGCAGCGTTGCCCCGCGGGGGGACGGCACCGGGGAGCTGTTTTTT
TRBJ2-7 TRBV11-1 - TRBD1 CASSLGTGTRYEQYF TGTGCCAGCAGCTTAGGGACAGGGACCCGCTACGAGCAGTACTTC
TRBJ2-3 TRBV15 - TRBD1 CATSRQGADTQYF TGTGCCACCAGCAGACAGGGGGCAGATACGCAGTATTTT
TRBJ2-2 TRBV19 few - CASQRVTGELFF TGTGCCAGTCAGAGGGTCACCGGGGAGCTGTTTTTT
TRBJ1-1 TRBV7-6 - - CASSMGAEGFF TGTGCCAGCAGCATGGGCGCGGAGGGTTTCTTT
TRBJ2-2 TRBV4-1 - - CASSQAPPGELFF TGCGCCAGCAGCCAAGCCCCACCCGGGGAGCTGTTTTTT
TRBJ1-1 TRBV18 few - CASSSLDMEDTEAFF TGTGCCAGCTCATCCCTAGACATGGAGGACACTGAAGCTTTCTTT
TRBJ2-5 TRBV4-2 - - CASSQERGVVATQYF TGTGCCAGCAGCCAAGAACGGGGAGTTGTAGCGACCCAGTACTTC
TRBJ2-1 TRBV12-3/TRBV12-4 - - CASRYLGGPNNEQFF TGTGCCAGCAGGTACCTCGGGGGGCCGAACAATGAGCAGTTCTTC
TRBJ2-7 TRBV20-1 - TRBD2 CSARPGTSGHEEYF TGCAGCGCCAGACCCGGGACTAGCGGGCATGAAGAGTACTTC
TRBJ1-2 TRBV27 - - CASSLSAGITTYGYTF TGTGCCAGCAGTTTAAGCGCCGGGATCACTACCTATGGCTACACCTTC
TRBJ2-3 TRBV7-9 - - CASSRPDRVVTSSLASTDTQYF TGTGCCAGCAGCCGTCCGGACAGGGTAGTGACTAGCTCCCTTGCTAGCACAGATACGCAGTATTTT
TRBJ2-3 TRBV9 - - CASSPTITDTQYF TGTGCCAGCTCTCCGACTATAACAGATACGCAGTATTTT
TRBJ2-3 TRBV12-3/TRBV12-4 - TRBD1 CASSRDRGTDTQYF TGTGCCAGCAGCCGAGACAGGGGCACAGATACGCAGTATTTT
TRBJ2-1 TRBV7-4 - - CASSSTKVEQFF TGTGCCAGCAGCTCCACCAAGGTTGAGCAGTTCTTC
TRBJ2-3 TRBV7-7 - - CASSPTRGGTDTQYF TGTGCCAGCAGCCCTACCAGGGGCGGCACAGATACGCAGTATTTT
TRBJ2-1 TRBV4-1 many TRBD2 CASSEEGTSGTPYNEQFF TGCGCCAGCAGCGAAGAAGGGACTAGCGGGACCCCCTACAATGAGCAGTTCTTC
TRBJ2-3 TRBV3-1 - TRBD2 CASSQIRTSGGPTDTQYF TGTGCCAGCAGCCAAATCAGGACTAGCGGGGGCCCCACAGATACGCAGTATTTT
TRBJ2-7 TRBV5-4 - TRBD2 CASSFVPGGNEEQYF TGTGCCAGCAGCTTCGTCCCGGGGGGGAATGAAGAGCAGTACTTC
TRBJ2-1 TRBV27 few - CASSPPDGNEQFF TGTGCCAGCAGTCCCCCAGATGGCAATGAGCAGTTCTTC
TRBJ2-7 TRBV30 - - CAWSVGRANSYEQYF TGTGCCTGGAGTGTCGGCAGGGCCAACTCCTACGAGCAGTACTTC